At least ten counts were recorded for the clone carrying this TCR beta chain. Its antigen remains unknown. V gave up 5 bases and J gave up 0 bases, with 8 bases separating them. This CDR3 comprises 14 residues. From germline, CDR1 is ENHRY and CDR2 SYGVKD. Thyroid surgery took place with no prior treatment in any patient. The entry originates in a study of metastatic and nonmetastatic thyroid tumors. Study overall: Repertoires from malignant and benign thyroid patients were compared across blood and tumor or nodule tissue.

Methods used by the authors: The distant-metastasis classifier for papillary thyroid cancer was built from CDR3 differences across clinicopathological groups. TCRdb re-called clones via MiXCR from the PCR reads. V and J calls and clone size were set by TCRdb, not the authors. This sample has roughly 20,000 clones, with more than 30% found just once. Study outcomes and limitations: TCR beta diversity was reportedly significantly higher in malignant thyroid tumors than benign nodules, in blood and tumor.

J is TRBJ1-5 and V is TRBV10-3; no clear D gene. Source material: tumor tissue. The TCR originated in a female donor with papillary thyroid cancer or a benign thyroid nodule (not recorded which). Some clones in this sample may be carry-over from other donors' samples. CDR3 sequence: CAISRDGSNQPQHF. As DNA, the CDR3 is TGTGCCATCAGTCGTGACGGTAGCAATCAGCCCCAGCATTTT.